What follows are 9 T cell receptor beta chains derived from one specimen sequenced in a study of cytomegalovirus exposure and HLA in healthy donors. This PCR relied on a set of 60 Vbeta primers and 13 Jbeta primers. TCRdb's copy holds only in-frame clones and misses some; the assay was immunoSEQ multiplex PCR. The sample carries some 100,000 clones, around 80% recorded once. Sequencing used PBMCs. The receptors shown here come from a woman in her forties or fifties in good health and CMV-seropositive.

This chain uses TRBV5-1 with TRBJ2-3; 9 bases map to TRBD1. J lost 6 bases, V lost 4 bases, and 6 bases had no gene match. CDR3 size: 14 residues. Germline CDR1 is SGHRS and CDR2 is YFSETQ. This chain's CDR3 is CASSRPGTGDTQYF. CDR3 DNA: TGCGCCAGCAGCAGACCCGGGACAGGGGATACGCAGTATTTT.

This clone was seen a few times. This rearrangement joins TRBV7-9 to TRBJ2-1; 8 nucleotides align to TRBD1. Germline V gives CDR1 SEHNR, CDR2 FQNEAQ (reference sequence). V shed 5 bases and J 6 bases; nucleotides not matched to a gene: 12. CDR3 size: 16 residues. For the CDR3, the DNA is TGTGCCAGCAGCCCCCGATATGGGGACAGGAGCAATGAGCAGTTCTTC. Residues: CASSPRYGDRSNEQFF.

The chain is built from TRBV6-6 and TRBJ2-2; 9 bases fit TRBD2. The CDR3 loop spans 11 amino acids. The ends lost 10 bases at V and 7 bases at J; junction bases unmatched: 1. Germline V lookup: CDR1 MNHNY, CDR2 SVGAGI (reference sequence). The CDR3 coding sequence is TGTGCCATGCGGGGGGGCGGGGAGCTGTTTTTT. Its protein is CAMRGGGELFF.

The chain carries TRBV9 and TRBJ1-2; 7 bases match TRBD1. Trimming removed 3 bases from V and 4 bases from J; junction bases left unmatched: 9. Germline-derived CDR1 and CDR2 are SGDLS and YYNGEE. The CDR3 sequence is 15 residues long. The CDR3 nucleotides read TGTGCCAGCAGCGGGGGGGACAGAACCGGCTATGGCTACACCTTC. This sequence encodes CASSGGDRTGYGYTF. The variable domain in full, with the rest retrieved from reference TRBV9 and TRBJ1-2, is DSGVTQTPKHLITATGQRVTLRCSPRSGDLSVYWYQQSLDQGLQFLIQYYNGEERAKGNILERFSAQQFPDLHSELNLSSLELGDSALYFCASSGGDRTGYGYTFGSGTRLTVV.

The chain couples TRBV4-1 to TRBJ1-1; 10 bases agree with TRBD1. V lost 7 bases and J lost 2; bases outside the gene matches: 4. Germline V lookup: CDR1 MGHRA, CDR2 YSYEKL. CDR3 length: 14 residues. Here the CDR3 reads CASISTGGNTEAFF. CDR3 coding DNA: TGCGCCAGCATATCGACAGGGGGCAACACTGAAGCTTTCTTT.

The J gene is TRBJ1-1, the V gene TRBV13, with D unclear. The CDR3 sequence is 19 residues long. The V gene lost 5 bases and the J gene lost 3 bases, with 28 bases spanning the gap. Germline V gene data show CDR1 as PRHDT and CDR2 as FYEKMQ (reference sequence). The CDR3 protein is CASSPIFGALDGGDTEAFF. In nucleotides, the CDR3 is TGTGCCAGCAGCCCGATCTTTGGTGCCCTTGACGGAGGAGACACTGAAGCTTTCTTT. Looking up the rest from reference TRBV13 and TRBJ1-1 gives the full variable domain: AAGVIQSPRHLIKEKRETATLKCYPIPRHDTVYWYQQGPGQDPQFLISFYEKMQSDKGSIPDRFSAQQFSDYHSELNMSSLELGDSALYFCASSPIFGALDGGDTEAFFGQGTRLTVV.

The rearrangement uses TRBV4-1 and TRBJ2-7; 7 nucleotides line up with TRBD2. The junction had 12 bases not matched to a gene; V was cut back by 3 bases and J by 7 bases. The CDR3 is made up of 15 amino acids. Germline V gene lookup returns CDR1 MGHRA and CDR2 YSYEKL. CDR3 amino acids: CASSHLQAGEGEQYF. As DNA, the CDR3 is TGCGCCAGCAGCCACCTCCAGGCGGGGGAAGGAGAGCAGTACTTC.

Here the CDR3 reads CSVEPSSGTPYGYTF. DNA of the CDR3: TGCAGCGTTGAACCTTCTTCCGGGACACCCTATGGCTACACCTTC. The V and J genes are TRBV29-1 and TRBJ1-2; TRBD1 might be the D (6 bases). V gave up 2 bases and J gave up 4 bases, with 17 bases separating them. The CDR3 has 15 residues. Germline CDR1 is SQVTM and CDR2 is ANQGSEA.

V usage is TRBV19 and J usage is TRBJ2-3, with D possibly TRBD2 on 5 matching bases. CDR1 LNHDA and CDR2 SQIVND come from the germline V gene (reference sequence). V was shortened by 3 bases and J by 0 bases, with 13 bases between the two germline ends. The CDR3 has 16 amino acids. Written as DNA, the CDR3 is TGTGCCAGTAGTATGCGACGGGAATCAAGCACAGATACGCAGTATTTT. Its translation is CASSMRRESSTDTQYF.